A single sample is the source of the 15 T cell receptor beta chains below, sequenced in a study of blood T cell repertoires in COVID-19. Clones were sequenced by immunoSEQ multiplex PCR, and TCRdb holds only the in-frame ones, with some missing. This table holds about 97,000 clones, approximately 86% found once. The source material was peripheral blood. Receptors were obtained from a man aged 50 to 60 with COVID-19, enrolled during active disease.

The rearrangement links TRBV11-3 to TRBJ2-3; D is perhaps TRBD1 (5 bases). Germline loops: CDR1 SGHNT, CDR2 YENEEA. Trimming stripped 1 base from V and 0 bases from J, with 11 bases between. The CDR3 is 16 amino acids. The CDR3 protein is CASSLGVGASTDTQYF. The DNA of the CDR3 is TGTGCCAGCAGCTTAGGCGTAGGGGCTAGCACAGATACGCAGTATTTT.

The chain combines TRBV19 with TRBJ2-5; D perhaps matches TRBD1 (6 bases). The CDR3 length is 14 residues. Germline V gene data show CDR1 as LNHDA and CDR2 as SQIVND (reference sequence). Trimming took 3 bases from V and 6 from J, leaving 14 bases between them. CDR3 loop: CASSIQGSGKTQYF. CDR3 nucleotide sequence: TGTGCCAGTAGTATCCAGGGGAGTGGAAAGACCCAGTACTTC.

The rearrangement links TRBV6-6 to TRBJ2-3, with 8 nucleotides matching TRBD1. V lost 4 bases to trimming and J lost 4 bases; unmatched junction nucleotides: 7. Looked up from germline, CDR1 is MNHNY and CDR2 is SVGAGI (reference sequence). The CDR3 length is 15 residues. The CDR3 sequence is CASSSGTGGPDTQYF. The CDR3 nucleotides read TGTGCCAGCAGTTCCGGGACAGGAGGACCAGATACGCAGTATTTT.

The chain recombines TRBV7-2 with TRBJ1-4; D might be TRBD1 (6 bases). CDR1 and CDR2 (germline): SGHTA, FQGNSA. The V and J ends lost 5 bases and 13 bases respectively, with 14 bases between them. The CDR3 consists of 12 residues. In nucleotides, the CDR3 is TGTGCCAGCAGCCAAGACAGGTACAGACTGTTTTTT. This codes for CASSQDRYRLFF. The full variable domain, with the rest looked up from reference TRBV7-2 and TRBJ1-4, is GAGVSQSPSNKVTEKGKDVELRCDPISGHTALYWYRQSLGQGLEFLIYFQGNSAPDKSGLPSDRFSAERTGGSVSTLTIQRTQQEDSAVYLCASSQDRYRLFFGSGTQLSVL.

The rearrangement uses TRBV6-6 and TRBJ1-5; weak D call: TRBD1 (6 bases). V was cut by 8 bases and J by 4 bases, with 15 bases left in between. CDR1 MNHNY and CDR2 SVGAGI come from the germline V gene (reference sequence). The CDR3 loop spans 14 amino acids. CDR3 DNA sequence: TGTGCCAGCGCCGGCCCGGGACAAAATCAGCCCCAGCATTTT. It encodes CASAGPGQNQPQHF.

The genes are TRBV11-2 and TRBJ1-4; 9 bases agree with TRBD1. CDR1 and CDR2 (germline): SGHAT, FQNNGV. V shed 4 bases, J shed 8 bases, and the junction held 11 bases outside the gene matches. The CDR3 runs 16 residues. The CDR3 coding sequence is TGTGCCAGCAGCTCAGACAGGGGGTTATTTCGGGAAAAACTGTTTTTT. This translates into CASSSDRGLFREKLFF.

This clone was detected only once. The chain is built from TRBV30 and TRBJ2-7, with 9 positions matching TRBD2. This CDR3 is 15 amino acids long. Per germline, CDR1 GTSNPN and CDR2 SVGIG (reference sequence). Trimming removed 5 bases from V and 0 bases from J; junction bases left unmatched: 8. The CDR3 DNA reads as TGTGCCTGGGACCGTAGCGGGGGCCACTCCTACGAGCAGTACTTC. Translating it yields CAWDRSGGHSYEQYF.

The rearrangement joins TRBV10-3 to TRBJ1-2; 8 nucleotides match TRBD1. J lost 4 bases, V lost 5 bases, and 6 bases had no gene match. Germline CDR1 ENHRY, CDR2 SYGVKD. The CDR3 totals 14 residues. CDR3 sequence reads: CAISQGAQVYGYTF. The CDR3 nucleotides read TGTGCCATCAGTCAGGGGGCGCAAGTCTATGGCTACACCTTC.

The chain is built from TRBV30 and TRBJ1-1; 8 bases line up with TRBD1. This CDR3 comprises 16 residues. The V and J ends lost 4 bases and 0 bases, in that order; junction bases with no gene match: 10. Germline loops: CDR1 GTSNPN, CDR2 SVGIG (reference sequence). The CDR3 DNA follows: TGTGCCTGGAATTCGGACAGGGAAAATATGAACACTGAAGCTTTCTTT. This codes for CAWNSDRENMNTEAFF.

The CDR3 loop reads CASSPEHPSGGAQYF. The CDR3 DNA sequence: TGCGCCAGCAGCCCAGAACATCCAAGCGGGGGCGCGCAGTATTTT. V gene TRBV4-1 combines with J gene TRBJ2-3; 8 bases match TRBD2. V was clipped by 4 bases and J by 10 bases; unmatched bases: 13. Germline lookup yields CDR1 MGHRA and CDR2 YSYEKL. The length of the CDR3 is 15 residues.

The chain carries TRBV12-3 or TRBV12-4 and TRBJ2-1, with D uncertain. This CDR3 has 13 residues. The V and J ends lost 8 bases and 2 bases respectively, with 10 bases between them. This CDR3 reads CASWAVAYNEQFF. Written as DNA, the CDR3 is TGTGCCAGCTGGGCAGTAGCCTACAATGAGCAGTTCTTC.

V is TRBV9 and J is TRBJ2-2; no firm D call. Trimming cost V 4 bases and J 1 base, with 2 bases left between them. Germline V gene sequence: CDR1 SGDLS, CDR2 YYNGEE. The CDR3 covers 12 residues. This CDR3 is CASSQNTGELFF. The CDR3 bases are TGTGCCAGCAGCCAGAACACCGGGGAGCTGTTTTTT.

The CDR3 spells CASSPGGRAYGYTF. The CDR3 DNA is TGTGCCAGCTCACCGGGAGGGCGCGCCTATGGCTACACCTTC. The rearrangement uses TRBV18 and TRBJ1-2, with D unclear. The germline V and J ends were trimmed by 3 bases and 4 bases, with 12 bases remaining between them. This CDR3 is 14 amino acids long. Germline assignment: CDR1 KGHSH and CDR2 LQKENI.

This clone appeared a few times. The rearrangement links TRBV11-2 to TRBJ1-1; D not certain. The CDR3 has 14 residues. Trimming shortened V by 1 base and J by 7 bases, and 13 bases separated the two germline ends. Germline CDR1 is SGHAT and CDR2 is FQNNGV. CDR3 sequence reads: CASSLGAGFLEAFF. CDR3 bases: TGTGCCAGCAGCTTAGGGGCCGGATTCCTTGAAGCTTTCTTT.

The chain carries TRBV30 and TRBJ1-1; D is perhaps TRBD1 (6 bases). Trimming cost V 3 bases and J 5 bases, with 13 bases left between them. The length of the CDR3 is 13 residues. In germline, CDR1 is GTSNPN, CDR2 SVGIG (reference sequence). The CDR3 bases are TGTGCCTGGAGCGCTACAGGGTGGACTGAAGCTTTCTTT. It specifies CAWSATGWTEAFF.